This T cell receptor beta chain stems from a study of memory CD4+ T cells and cytomegalovirus serostatus. The repertoire was sequenced with immunoSEQ multiplex PCR; TCRdb's copy has only in-frame clones and lacks some. Seen here are 85,000 to 100,000 clones, over 70% observed once, and the top ten hold 3.6%. This clone was detected a few times. Single viable CD3+CD4+CD8-CD45RO+ cells were sorted as the memory CD4+ T cells. The V end was cut by 3 bases, the J end by 4 bases, with 4 bases between. This CDR3 is 11 amino acids long. CDR1 is DFQATT and CDR2 is SNEGSKA in the germline V gene (reference sequence).

This rearrangement joins TRBV20-1 to TRBJ1-3; D is unresolved. The clonotype comes from an adult in good health and CMV-seropositive. Specimen: memory CD4+ T cells from blood. The chain's CDR3 is CSASPGNTIYF. The CDR3 nucleotides read TGCAGTGCTAGTCCAGGAAACACCATATATTTT.